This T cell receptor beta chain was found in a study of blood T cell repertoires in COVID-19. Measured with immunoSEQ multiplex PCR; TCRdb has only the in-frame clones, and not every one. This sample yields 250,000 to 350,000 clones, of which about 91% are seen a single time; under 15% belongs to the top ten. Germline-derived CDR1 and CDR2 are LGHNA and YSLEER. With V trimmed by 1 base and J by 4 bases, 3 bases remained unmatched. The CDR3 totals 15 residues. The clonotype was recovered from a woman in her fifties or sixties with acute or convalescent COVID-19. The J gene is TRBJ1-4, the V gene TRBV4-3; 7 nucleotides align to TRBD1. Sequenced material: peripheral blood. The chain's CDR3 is CASSQGWDSNEKLFF. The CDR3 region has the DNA TGCGCCAGCAGCCAAGGTTGGGACAGTAATGAAAAACTGTTTTTT.